The clone carrying this T cell receptor (beta chain) was counted once. Its specificity is unknown. These data come from a study of T cells in Graves' hyperthyroidism and ophthalmopathy. Study-wide findings and caveats: Ophthalmopathy, which appeared later, was predicted by the model a median approximately 6 months before onset. Blood also held most thyroid clonotypes expanded beyond 0.001. By a 13 V-J model, ophthalmopathy was set apart from stable hyperthyroidism.

The investigators amplified TCR beta CDR3 regions from RNA transcripts. In the first-round RT-PCR of the TCR CDR3, the HTBI primer set was used. Via MiXCR, TCRdb re-called the multiplex PCR reads, giving one row per CDR3 protein. The top ten clones hold around two fifths of a sample with 490,000 or so distinct CDR3 sequences, roughly 45% of them seen once. V shed 3 bases and J shed 3 bases, with 14 bases lying between them. This CDR3 is built from 16 residues. Germline V lookup: CDR1 SEHNR, CDR2 FQNEAQ (reference sequence). This sequence was found in an adult woman with Graves' disease, either hyperthyroidism or ophthalmopathy (not recorded which). Material for sequencing was peripheral blood or thyroid tissue (not recorded which). The rearrangement links TRBV7-9 to TRBJ2-2; D is uncertain. CDR3: CASSFETGDDTGELFF. CDR3 in DNA: TGTGCCAGCAGCTTCGAAACGGGTGATGACACCGGGGAGCTGTTTTTT.